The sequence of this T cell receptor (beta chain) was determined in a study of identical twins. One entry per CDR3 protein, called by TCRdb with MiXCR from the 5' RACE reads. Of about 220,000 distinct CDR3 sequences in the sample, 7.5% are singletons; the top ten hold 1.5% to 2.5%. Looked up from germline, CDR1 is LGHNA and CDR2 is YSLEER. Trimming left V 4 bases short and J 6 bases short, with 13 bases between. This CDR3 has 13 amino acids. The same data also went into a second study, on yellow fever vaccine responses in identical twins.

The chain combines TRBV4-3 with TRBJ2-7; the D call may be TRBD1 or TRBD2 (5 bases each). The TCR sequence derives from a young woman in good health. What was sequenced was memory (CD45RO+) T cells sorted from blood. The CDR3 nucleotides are TGCGCCAGCAGCCCCGGGCTGAGGGGCGAGCAGTACTTC. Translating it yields CASSPGLRGEQYF.